This T cell receptor (beta chain) was found in a study of cytomegalovirus exposure and HLA in healthy donors. Details on this clone: What it binds is unknown.

The repertoire was sequenced with immunoSEQ multiplex PCR; TCRdb's copy has only in-frame clones and lacks some. Of some 130,000 clones in the sample, approximately 94% are singletons; the top ten hold 1.5% to 2%. Whole-study results and caveats: TCR beta chains numbering under 200 were designated cytomegalovirus-associated. Specific recognition of CMV antigens was confirmed in vitro for a few chains (all CMV-associated).

The germline gives CDR1 SGHRS, CDR2 YFSETQ. The length of the CDR3 is 13 residues. V gave up 2 bases and J gave up 1 base, with 7 bases separating them. This receptor was identified in a man aged 18 to 29 in good health and CMV-seropositive. The sequenced sample was PBMCs. The rearrangement joins TRBV5-1 to TRBJ2-7; unclear D gene. CDR3 in DNA: TGCGCCAGCAGCTTTGGGCAATCCTACGAGCAGTACTTC. This encodes CASSFGQSYEQYF. The full variable domain, rest sourced from reference TRBV5-1 and TRBJ2-7, is KAGVTQTPRYLIKTRGQQVTLSCSPISGHRSVSWYQQTPGQGLQFLFEYFSETQRNKGNFPGRFSGRQFSNSRSEMNVSTLELGDSALYLCASSFGQSYEQYFGPGTRLTVT.